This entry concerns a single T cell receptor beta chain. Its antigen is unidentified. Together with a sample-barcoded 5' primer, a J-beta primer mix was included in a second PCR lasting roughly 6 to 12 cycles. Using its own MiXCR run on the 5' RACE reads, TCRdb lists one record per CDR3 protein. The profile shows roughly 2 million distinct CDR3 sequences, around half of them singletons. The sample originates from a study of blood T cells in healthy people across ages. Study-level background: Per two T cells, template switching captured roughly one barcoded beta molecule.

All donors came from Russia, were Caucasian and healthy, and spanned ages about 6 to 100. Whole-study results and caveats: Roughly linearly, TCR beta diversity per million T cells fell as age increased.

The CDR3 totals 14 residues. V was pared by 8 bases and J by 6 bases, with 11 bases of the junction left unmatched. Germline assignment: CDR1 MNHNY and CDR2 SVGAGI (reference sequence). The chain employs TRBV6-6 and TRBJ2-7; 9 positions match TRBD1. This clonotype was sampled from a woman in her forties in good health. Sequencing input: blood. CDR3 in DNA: TGTGCCAGCGGGGGACAGGGAACGTCGCGCGAGCAGTACTTC. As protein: CASGGQGTSREQYF.